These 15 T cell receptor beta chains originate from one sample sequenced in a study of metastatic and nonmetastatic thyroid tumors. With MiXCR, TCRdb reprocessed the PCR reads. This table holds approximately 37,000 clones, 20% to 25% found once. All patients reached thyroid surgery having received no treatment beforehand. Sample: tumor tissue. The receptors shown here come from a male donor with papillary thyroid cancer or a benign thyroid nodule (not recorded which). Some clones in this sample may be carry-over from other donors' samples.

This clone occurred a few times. The chain's CDR3 is CASSEGRGRWTEAFF. Here the CDR3 DNA reads TGTGCCAGCAGTGAAGGCAGGGGGAGGTGGACTGAAGCTTTCTTT. The genes are TRBV6-1 and TRBJ1-1; 7 bases map to TRBD1. The CDR3 is made up of 15 amino acids. The V gene end was trimmed by 1 base and the J gene end by 5 bases; junction bases not matched to a gene: 7. Germline CDR1 is MNHNS and CDR2 is SASEGT.

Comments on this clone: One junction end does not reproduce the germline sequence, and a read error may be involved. CDR3 amino acids: CASSTKGLACFTDTQYF. The DNA for the CDR3 is TGCGCCAGCAGCACCAAAGGACTAGCGTGCTTCACAGATACTCAGTATTTT. This chain connects TRBV5-1 to TRBJ2-3; 9 bases are shared with TRBD2. Germline CDR1 SGHRS, CDR2 YFSETQ. The CDR3 loop spans 17 amino acids. Using reference TRBV5-1 and TRBJ2-3 for the parts outside the CDR3, the full variable domain is KAGVTQTPRYLIKTRGQQVTLSCSPISGHRSVSWYQQTPGQGLQFLFEYFSETQRNKGNFPGRFSGRQFSNSRSEMNVSTLELGDSALYLCASSTKGLACFTDTQYFGPGTRLTVL.

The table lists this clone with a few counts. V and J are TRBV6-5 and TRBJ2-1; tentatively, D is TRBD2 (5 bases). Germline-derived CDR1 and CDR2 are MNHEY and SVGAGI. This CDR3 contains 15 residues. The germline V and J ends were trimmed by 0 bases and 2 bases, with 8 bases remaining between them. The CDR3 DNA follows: TGTGCCAGCAGTTACTCGGGAGCCACCTACAATGAGCAGTTCTTC. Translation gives CASSYSGATYNEQFF.

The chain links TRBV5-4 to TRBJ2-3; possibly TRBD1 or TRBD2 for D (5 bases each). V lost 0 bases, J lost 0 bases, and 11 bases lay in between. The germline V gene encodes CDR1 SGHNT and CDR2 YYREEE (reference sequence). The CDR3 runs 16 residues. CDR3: CASSLVGVSSTDTQYF. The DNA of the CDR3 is TGTGCCAGCAGCTTGGTGGGGGTTTCTAGCACAGATACGCAGTATTTT.

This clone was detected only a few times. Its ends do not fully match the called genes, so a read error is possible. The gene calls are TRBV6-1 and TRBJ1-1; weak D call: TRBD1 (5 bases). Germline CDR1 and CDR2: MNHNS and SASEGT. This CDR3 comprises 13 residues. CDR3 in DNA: TGTGCCAGCAGTCCACGGGGGAACACTGAAGATTTCTTT. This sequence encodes CASSPRGNTEDFF.

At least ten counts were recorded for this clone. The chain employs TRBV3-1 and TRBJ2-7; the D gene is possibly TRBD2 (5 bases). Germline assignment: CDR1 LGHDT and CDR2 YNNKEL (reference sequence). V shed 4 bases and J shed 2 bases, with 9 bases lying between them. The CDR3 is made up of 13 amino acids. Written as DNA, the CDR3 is TGTGCCAGCAGCCGAGAGGGCCCCTACGAGCAGTACTTC. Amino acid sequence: CASSREGPYEQYF.

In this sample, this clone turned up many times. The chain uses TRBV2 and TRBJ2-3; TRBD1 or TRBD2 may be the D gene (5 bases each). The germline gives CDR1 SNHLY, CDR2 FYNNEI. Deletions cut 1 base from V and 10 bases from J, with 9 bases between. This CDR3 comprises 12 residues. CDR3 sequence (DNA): TGTGCCAGCAGTGAAGTAGGGACGGCGCAGTATTTT. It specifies CASSEVGTAQYF.

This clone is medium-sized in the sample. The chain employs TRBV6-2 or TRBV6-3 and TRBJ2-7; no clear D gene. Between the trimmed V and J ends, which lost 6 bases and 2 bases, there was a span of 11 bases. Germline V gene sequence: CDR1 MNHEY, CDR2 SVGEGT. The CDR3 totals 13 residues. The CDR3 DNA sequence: TGTGCCAGCAGAGGTAACGCCGCCTACGAGCAGTACTTC. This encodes CASRGNAAYEQYF.

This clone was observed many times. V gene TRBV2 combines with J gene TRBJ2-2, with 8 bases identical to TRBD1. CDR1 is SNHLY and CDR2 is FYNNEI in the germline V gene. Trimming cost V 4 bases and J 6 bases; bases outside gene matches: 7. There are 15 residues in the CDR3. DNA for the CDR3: TGTGCCAGCAGTGGGCCAGGGGGCTCGGCCGGGGAGCTGTTTTTT. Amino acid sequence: CASSGPGGSAGELFF.

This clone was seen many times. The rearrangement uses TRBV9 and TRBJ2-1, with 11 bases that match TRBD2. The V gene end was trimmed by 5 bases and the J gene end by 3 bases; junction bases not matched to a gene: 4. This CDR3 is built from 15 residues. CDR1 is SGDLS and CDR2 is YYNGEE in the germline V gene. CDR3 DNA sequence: TGTGCCAGCAGTACAACTAGCGGGGGCTACAATGAGCAGTTCTTC. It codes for CASSTTSGGYNEQFF.

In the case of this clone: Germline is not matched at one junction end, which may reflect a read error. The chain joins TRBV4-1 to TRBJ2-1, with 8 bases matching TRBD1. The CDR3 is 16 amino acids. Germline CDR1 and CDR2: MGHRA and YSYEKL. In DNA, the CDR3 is TGCGCCAGCAGCCAAGTACGGACAGGGTCCTACAATGAGCAATTCTTC. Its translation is CASSQVRTGSYNEQFF.

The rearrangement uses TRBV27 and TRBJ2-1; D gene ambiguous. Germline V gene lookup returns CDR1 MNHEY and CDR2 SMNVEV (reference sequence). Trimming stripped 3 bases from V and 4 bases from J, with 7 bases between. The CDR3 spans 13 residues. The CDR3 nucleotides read TGTGCCAGCAGTTTTTCCAATTACAATGAGCAGTTCTTC. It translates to CASSFSNYNEQFF.

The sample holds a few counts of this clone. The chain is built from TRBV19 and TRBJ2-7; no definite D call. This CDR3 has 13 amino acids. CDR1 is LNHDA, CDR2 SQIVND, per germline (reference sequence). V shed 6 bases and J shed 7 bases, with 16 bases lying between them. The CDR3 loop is CASRGLSTGEQYF. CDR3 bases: TGTGCCAGTAGGGGCCTTTCAACTGGGGAGCAGTACTTC.

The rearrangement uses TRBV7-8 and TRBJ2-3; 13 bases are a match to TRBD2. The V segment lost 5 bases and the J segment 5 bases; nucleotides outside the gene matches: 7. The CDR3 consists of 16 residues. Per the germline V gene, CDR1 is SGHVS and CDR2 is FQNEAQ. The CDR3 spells CASSPGLAGAVDTQYF. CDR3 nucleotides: TGTGCCAGCAGCCCCGGACTAGCGGGAGCGGTAGATACGCAGTATTTT.

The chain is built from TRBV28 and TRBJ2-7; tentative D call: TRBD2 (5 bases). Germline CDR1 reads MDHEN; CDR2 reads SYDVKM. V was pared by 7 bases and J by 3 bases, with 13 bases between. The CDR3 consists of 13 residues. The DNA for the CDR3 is TGTGCCAGCATTCCTCGGACTGTCTACGAGCAGTACTTC. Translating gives CASIPRTVYEQYF.